The 2 T cell receptor beta chains below all came from one sample that was sequenced in a study of control samples from healthy donors and cancer patients. Assay used: immunoSEQ multiplex PCR; TCRdb lists only in-frame clones, some missing. This sample yields 190,000 or so clones, of which around 93% are seen a single time; roughly 1.6% belongs to the top ten. The sample taken for sequencing was blood. Receptors were obtained from a young man in good health.

The chain links TRBV30 to TRBJ2-3, with 10 bases lining up with TRBD2. This CDR3 contains 14 residues. V shed 3 bases and J 6 bases; nucleotides not matched to a gene: 6. Germline-derived CDR1 and CDR2 are GTSNPN and SVGIG (reference sequence). CDR3 in amino acids: CAWRSGGAGDTQYF. For the CDR3, the DNA is TGTGCCTGGAGGAGCGGGGGGGCAGGGGATACGCAGTATTTT.

V usage is TRBV7-3 and J usage is TRBJ1-1; D is undetermined. Trimming took 2 bases from V and 2 from J, leaving 6 bases between them. The CDR3 runs to 13 residues. CDR1 and CDR2 from the germline V gene are SGHTA and FQGTGA. CDR3 DNA: TGTGCCAGCAGCTTAGGAATAAACACTGAAGCTTTCTTT. Translated: CASSLGINTEAFF.